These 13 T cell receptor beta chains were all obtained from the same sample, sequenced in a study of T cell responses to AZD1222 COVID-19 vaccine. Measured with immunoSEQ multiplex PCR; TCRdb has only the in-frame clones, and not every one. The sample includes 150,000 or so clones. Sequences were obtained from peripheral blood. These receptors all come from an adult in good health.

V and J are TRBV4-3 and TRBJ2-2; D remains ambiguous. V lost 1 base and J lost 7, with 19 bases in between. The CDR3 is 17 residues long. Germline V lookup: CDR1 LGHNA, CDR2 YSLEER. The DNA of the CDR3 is TGCGCCAGCAGCCAAGTACGGTCGGCAGATCCTTACGGGGAGCTGTTTTTT. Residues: CASSQVRSADPYGELFF.

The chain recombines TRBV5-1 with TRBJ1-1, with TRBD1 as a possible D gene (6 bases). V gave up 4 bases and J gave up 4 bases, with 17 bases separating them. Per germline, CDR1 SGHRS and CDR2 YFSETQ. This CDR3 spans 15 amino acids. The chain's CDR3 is CASSATGQRGTEAFF. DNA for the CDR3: TGCGCCAGCAGCGCCACTGGACAGAGGGGCACTGAAGCTTTCTTT. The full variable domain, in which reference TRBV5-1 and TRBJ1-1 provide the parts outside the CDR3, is KAGVTQTPRYLIKTRGQQVTLSCSPISGHRSVSWYQQTPGQGLQFLFEYFSETQRNKGNFPGRFSGRQFSNSRSEMNVSTLELGDSALYLCASSATGQRGTEAFFGQGTRLTVV.

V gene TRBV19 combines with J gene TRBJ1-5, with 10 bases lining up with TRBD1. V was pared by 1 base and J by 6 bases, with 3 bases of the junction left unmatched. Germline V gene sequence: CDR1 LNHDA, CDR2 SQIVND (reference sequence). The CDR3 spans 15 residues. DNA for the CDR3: TGTGCCAGTAGTATAGGGACAGGGGGGTCTCAGCCCCAGCATTTT. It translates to CASSIGTGGSQPQHF.

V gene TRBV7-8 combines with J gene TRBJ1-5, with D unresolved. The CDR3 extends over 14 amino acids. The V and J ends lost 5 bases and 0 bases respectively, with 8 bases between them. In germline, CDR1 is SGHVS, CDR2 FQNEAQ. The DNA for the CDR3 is TGTGCCAGCAGCCTGGAGGATAGCAATCAGCCCCAGCATTTT. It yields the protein CASSLEDSNQPQHF.

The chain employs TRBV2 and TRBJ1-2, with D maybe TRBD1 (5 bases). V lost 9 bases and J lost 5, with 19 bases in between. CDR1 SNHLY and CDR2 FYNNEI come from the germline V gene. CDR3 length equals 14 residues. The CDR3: CARGEAGLFYGYTF. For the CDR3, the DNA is TGTGCCAGGGGGGAGGCCGGCCTTTTTTATGGCTACACCTTC.

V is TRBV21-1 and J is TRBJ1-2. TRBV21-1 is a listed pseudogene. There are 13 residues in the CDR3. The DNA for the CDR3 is TGTGCCAGCAGCGCGGGCCGCAGCTATGGCTACACCTTC. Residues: CASSAGRSYGYTF.

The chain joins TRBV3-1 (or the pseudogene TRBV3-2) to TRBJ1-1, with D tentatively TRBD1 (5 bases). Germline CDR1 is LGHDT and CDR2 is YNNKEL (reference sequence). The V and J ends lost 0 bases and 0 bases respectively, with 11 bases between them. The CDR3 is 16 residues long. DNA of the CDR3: TGTGCCAGCAGCCAAGATTATGGGGGGATGAACACTGAAGCTTTCTTT. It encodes CASSQDYGGMNTEAFF.

The CDR3, as DNA: TGTGCCAGCAGCCCTCCTTTCCGAGATACGCAGTATTTT. Amino acid sequence: CASSPPFRDTQYF. The V gene is TRBV28, the J gene TRBJ2-3, with unresolved D. CDR1 is MDHEN and CDR2 is SYDVKM in the germline V gene. This CDR3 is built from 13 residues. V lost 6 bases and J lost 5, with 12 bases in between.

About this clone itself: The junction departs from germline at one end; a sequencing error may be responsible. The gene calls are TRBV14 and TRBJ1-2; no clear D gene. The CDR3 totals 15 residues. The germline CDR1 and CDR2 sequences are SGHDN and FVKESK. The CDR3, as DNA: TGTGCCAGCAGCTCCTCTCGTCCCTCTAAGTATGGCTACACCTTC. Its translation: CASSSSRPSKYGYTF. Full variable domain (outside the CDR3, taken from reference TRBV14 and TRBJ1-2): EAGVTQFPSHSVIEKGQTVTLRCDPISGHDNLYWYRRVMGKEIKFLLHFVKESKQDESGMPNNRFLAERTGGTYSTLKVQPAELEDSGVYFCASSSSRPSKYGYTFGSGTRLTVV.

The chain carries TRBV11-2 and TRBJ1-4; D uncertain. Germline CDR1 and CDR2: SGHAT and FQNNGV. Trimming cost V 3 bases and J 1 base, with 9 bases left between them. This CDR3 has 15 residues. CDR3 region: CASSLEAVTNEKLFF. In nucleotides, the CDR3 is TGTGCCAGCAGCTTGGAGGCGGTAACTAATGAAAAACTGTTTTTT. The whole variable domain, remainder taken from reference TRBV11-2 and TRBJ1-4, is EAGVAQSPRYKIIEKRQSVAFWCNPISGHATLYWYQQILGQGPKLLIQFQNNGVVDDSQLPKDRFSAERLKGVDSTLKIQPAKLEDSAVYLCASSLEAVTNEKLFFGSGTQLSVL.

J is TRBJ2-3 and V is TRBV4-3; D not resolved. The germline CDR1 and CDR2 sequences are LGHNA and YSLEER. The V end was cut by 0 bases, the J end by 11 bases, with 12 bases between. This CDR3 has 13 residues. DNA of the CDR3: TGCGCCAGCAGCCAAGATGGTTCAACCGTGCAGTATTTT. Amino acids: CASSQDGSTVQYF.

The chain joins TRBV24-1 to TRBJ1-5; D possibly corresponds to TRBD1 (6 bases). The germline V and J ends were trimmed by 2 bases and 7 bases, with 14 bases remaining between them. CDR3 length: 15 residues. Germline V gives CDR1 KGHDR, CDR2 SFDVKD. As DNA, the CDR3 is TGTGCCACCAGTGATTCCCGGACAGCAGGGCAGCCCCAGCATTTT. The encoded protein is CATSDSRTAGQPQHF.

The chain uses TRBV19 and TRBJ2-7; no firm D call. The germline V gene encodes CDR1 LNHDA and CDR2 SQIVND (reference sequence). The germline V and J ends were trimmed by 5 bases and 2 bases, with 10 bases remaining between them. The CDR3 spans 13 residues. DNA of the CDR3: TGTGCCAGTAGTCCCCGGACGACCTACGAGCAGTACTTC. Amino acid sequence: CASSPRTTYEQYF.